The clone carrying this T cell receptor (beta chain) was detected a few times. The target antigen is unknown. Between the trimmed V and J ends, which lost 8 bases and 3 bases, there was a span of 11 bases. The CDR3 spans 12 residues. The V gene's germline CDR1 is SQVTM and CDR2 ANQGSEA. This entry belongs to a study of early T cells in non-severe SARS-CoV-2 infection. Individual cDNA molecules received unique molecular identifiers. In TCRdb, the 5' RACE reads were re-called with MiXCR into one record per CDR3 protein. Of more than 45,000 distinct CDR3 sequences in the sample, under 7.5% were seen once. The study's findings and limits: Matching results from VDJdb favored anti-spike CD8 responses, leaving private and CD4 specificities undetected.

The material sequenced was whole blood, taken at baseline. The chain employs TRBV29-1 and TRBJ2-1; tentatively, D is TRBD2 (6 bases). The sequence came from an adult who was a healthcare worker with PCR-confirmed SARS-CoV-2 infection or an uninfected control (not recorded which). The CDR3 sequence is CSSGGSYNEQFF. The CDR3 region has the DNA TGCAGCTCCGGGGGTAGCTACAATGAGCAGTTCTTC.